The T cell receptor beta chain described here comes from a study of cytomegalovirus exposure and HLA in healthy donors. Study results and limitations: A later analysis showed TCR association rates differing by HLA locus, peaking at DRB1 and lowest at HLA-C. Presence/absence analyses rested on an assumption that sequencing depth was roughly uniform across donors.

This PCR relied on a set of 60 Vbeta primers and 13 Jbeta primers. TCRdb's copy holds only in-frame clones and misses some; the assay was immunoSEQ multiplex PCR. Here the sample spans about 170,000 clones, 75% to 80% being singletons. A single count supports this clone. As yet, its antigen is unknown. Germline V gives CDR1 SGHRS, CDR2 YFSETQ. CDR3 length equals 14 residues. Trimming removed 1 base at V and 5 bases at J, with 12 bases between. This receptor was identified in a woman in her forties or fifties in good health and CMV-seropositive. The source material was PBMCs. The chain uses TRBV5-1 and TRBJ2-5, with a weak D call TRBD1 (6 bases). The CDR3: CASSLQGPAETQYF. Written as DNA, the CDR3 is TGCGCCAGCAGCTTGCAGGGGCCGGCTGAGACCCAGTACTTC.